The rows below give T cell receptor beta chains drawn from one sample of a study of blood T cell repertoires in COVID-19. The protocol was immunoSEQ multiplex PCR, while the TCRdb copy is restricted to in-frame clones and leaves out a portion. The top ten clones hold around 15% of a sample with 95,000 to 150,000 clones, roughly 77% of them seen once. Sequenced sample: peripheral blood. The receptor set was obtained from a man between 60 and 70 years old with active or convalescent COVID-19. CDR3s include the opening cysteine and the closing phenylalanine or tryptophan. Each record gives: J gene, V gene, CDR3 length, D gene, clone size, CDR3 DNA, CDR3 protein. D genes are given only for firm matches. Rows give clone size only sometimes, using once, few, many, or a class for an expanded clone.

TRBJ1-2	TRBV28	17	TRBD1	-	TGTGCCAGCAGTTCCCGGGACAGGGGGTACCTCGGCTATGGCTACACCTTC	CASSSRDRGYLGYGYTF
TRBJ2-1	TRBV7-2	13	TRBD2	few	TGTGCCAGCAGCTTTCGTGCGGGAGATGAGCAGTTCTTC	CASSFRAGDEQFF
TRBJ2-1	TRBV29-1	12	TRBD1	-	TGCAGCCTTGACAGGGGTTACAATGAGCAGTTCTTC	CSLDRGYNEQFF
TRBJ2-7	TRBV27	13	TRBD1	-	TGTGCCAGCAGCACGGGGGACAGGTACGAGCAGTACTTC	CASSTGDRYEQYF
TRBJ1-3	TRBV9	13	-	-	TGTGCCAGCAGCCCCCTAGCTGGAAACACCATATATTTT	CASSPLAGNTIYF
TRBJ2-1	TRBV4-3	16	-	-	TGCGCCAGCAGCCAAGATCTAAATCGGTTTCGGAATGAGCAGTTCTTC	CASSQDLNRFRNEQFF
TRBJ2-3	TRBV4-1	18	-	-	TGCGCCAGCAGCCAAGATCAATCCAGGGGGGCCCGCACAGATACGCAGTATTTT	CASSQDQSRGARTDTQYF
TRBJ2-7	TRBV7-3	14	TRBD1	-	TGTGCCAGCAGCTTGGGGACAGGCGTCCACGAGCAGTACTTC	CASSLGTGVHEQYF
TRBJ1-2	TRBV9	16	TRBD1	-	TGTGCCAGCAGCGCACAGACAGGGGTAGCGAACTATGGCTACACCTTC	CASSAQTGVANYGYTF
TRBJ2-7	TRBV7-9	14	TRBD2	many	TGTGCCAGCAGCGACTCTAGCGGGGGCCGGGAGCAGTACTTC	CASSDSSGGREQYF
TRBJ2-2	TRBV7-9	15	-	-	TGTGCCAGCCGAGTCCGACAGGCGAACACCGGGGAGCTGTTTTTT	CASRVRQANTGELFF
TRBJ2-3	TRBV21-1	17	-	-	TGTGCCAGCAGCAAAAGACTCAGCGGCTACAGCACAGATACGCAGTATTTT	CASSKRLSGYSTDTQYF
TRBJ1-5	TRBV2	15	TRBD1	-	TGTGCCAGCAGCCACCGACAGGGGAGCAATCAGCCCCAGCATTTT	CASSHRQGSNQPQHF
TRBJ1-5	TRBV15	15	-	-	TGTGCCACCAGCAGACATCTGGGCAGCAATCAGCCCCAGCATTTT	CATSRHLGSNQPQHF
TRBJ1-2	TRBV19	14	TRBD1	-	TGTGCCAGTAGTCTTAGCGGGACAGCGTTTGGCTACACCTTC	CASSLSGTAFGYTF
TRBJ2-3	TRBV3-1/TRBV3-2	13	-	-	TGTGCCAGCAGCCCCCACAGGACAGATACGCAGTATTTT	CASSPHRTDTQYF
TRBJ2-1	TRBV4-1	17	TRBD2	-	TGCGCCAGCAGCCCCAGACTAGCGGGAGGCTTAGGCAATGAGCAGTTCTTC	CASSPRLAGGLGNEQFF
TRBJ1-1	TRBV19	15	-	-	TGTGCCAGTAGTACCCAGGGACACTCGAACACTGAAGCTTTCTTT	CASSTQGHSNTEAFF
TRBJ2-2	TRBV28	15	-	few	TGTGCCAGCAGTTTACCCGGACAGCGCGCCGGGGAGCTGTTTTTT	CASSLPGQRAGELFF
TRBJ1-1	TRBV7-3	16	-	once	TGTGCCAGCAGCCTCGAACCAGGGCTGGGGAACACTGAAGCTTTCTTT	CASSLEPGLGNTEAFF
TRBJ1-1	TRBV3-1/TRBV3-2	13	TRBD1	-	TGTGCCAGCATCGCGGACAGGGGCGGCAAAGCTTTCTTT	CASIADRGGKAFF
TRBJ2-2	TRBV28	13	-	-	TGTGCCAGCAGTTTTGCGGACACCGGGGAGCTGTTTTTT	CASSFADTGELFF
TRBJ2-7	TRBV18	16	TRBD2	once	TGTGCCAGCTCGCCGCGACTAGCGGAAGTAACCTACGAGCAGTACTTC	CASSPRLAEVTYEQYF
TRBJ1-2	TRBV2	14	-	once	TGTGCCAGCAGTGAGGTGCGAGCTAACTATGGCTACACCTTC	CASSEVRANYGYTF
TRBJ2-2	TRBV6-2/TRBV6-3	18	TRBD1	-	TGTGCCAGCAGTTACTTCCGGGACAGGGGAGGAAGCACCGGGGAGCTGTTTTTT	CASSYFRDRGGSTGELFF
TRBJ2-7	TRBV20-1	11	-	-	TGCAGTGCGCCCTACGGCTACGAGCAGTACTTC	CSAPYGYEQYF
TRBJ2-2	TRBV11-3	15	-	-	TGTGCCAGCAGCTTAGCCTTCGGTGTCACCGGGGAGCTGTTTTTT	CASSLAFGVTGELFF
TRBJ2-5	TRBV2	14	-	-	TGTGCCAGCAGTTCGACACGTTCTGGGGAGACCCAGTACTTC	CASSSTRSGETQYF
TRBJ1-1	TRBV24-1	16	TRBD1	-	TGTGCCACCAGTGATTCTAAGACAGGGCAGAACACTGAAGCTTTCTTT	CATSDSKTGQNTEAFF
TRBJ1-2	TRBV5-4	15	-	-	TGTGCCAGCAGCCCAGACTTGAGTGAAAACTATGGCTACACCTTC	CASSPDLSENYGYTF
TRBJ1-2	TRBV19	17	-	few	TGTGCCAGTAGTAGTATTCGACACTCCCAGGGATACTATGGCTACACCTTC	CASSSIRHSQGYYGYTF
TRBJ2-1	TRBV9	14	TRBD2	-	TGTGCCAGCAGCGTGCGGGAGGGCCGAAATGAGCAGTTCTTC	CASSVREGRNEQFF
TRBJ1-2	TRBV5-4	15	TRBD1	many	TGTGCCAGCAGAACGACCGGGACAGGGGGCCATGGCTACACCTTC	CASRTTGTGGHGYTF
TRBJ2-2	TRBV28	15	-	-	TGTGCCAGCAGCTCGAGGACAGCGAACACCGGGGAGCTGTTTTTT	CASSSRTANTGELFF
TRBJ2-7	TRBV5-1	15	-	few	TGCGCCAGCAGCTTGGGGTGGGACTCCAGCTTGGAGCAGTACTTC	CASSLGWDSSLEQYF
TRBJ2-3	TRBV7-3	15	TRBD2	-	TGTGCCAGCAGCTTGGGGACTAGCGGGTCAGATACGCAGTATTTT	CASSLGTSGSDTQYF
TRBJ1-5	TRBV7-9	15	TRBD1	-	TGTGCCAGCAGCTTAGGGGACAGTGGGAATCAGCCCCAGCATTTT	CASSLGDSGNQPQHF
TRBJ1-2	TRBV30	13	-	-	TGTGCCTGGAGAAGTAGCAGGGGATATGGCTACACCTTC	CAWRSSRGYGYTF
TRBJ2-1	TRBV30	10	-	once	TGTGCCGTTCGGGGCAATGAGCAGTTCTTC	CAVRGNEQFF
TRBJ2-3	TRBV29-1	13	-	-	TGCAGCGTTGTAGCGGCTAGCACAGATACGCAGTATTTT	CSVVAASTDTQYF
TRBJ2-6	TRBV28	19	-	once	TGTGCCAGCAGTCTGGGGTGGGGCAGGGGAGACTCTGGGGCCAACGTCCTGACTTTC	CASSLGWGRGDSGANVLTF